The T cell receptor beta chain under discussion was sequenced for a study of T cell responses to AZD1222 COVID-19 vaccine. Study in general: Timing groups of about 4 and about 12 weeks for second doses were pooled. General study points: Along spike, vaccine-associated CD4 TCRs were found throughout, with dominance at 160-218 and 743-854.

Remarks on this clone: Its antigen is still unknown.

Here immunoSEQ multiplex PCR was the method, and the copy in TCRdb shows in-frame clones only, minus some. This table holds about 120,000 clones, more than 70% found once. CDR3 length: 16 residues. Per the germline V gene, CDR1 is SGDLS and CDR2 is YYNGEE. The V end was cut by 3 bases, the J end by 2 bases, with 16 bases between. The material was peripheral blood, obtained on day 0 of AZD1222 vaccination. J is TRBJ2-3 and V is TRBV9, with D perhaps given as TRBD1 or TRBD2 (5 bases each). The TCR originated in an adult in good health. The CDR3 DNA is TGTGCCAGCAGCGAGCCCGTGAGGGGATTCACAGATACGCAGTATTTT. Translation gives CASSEPVRGFTDTQYF.